Below, 5 T cell receptor beta chains from the same sample are listed, as sequenced in a study of T cells in women clearing cervical HPV infection. TCRdb's table, derived via immunoSEQ multiplex PCR, lists solely in-frame clones and lacks some. Its listing shows more than 20,000 clones. Material: blood buffy coat. These receptors originate from a woman between 18 and 70 years old with a cervical HPV16 infection that either progressed to CIN3+ or cleared (not recorded which).

In the case of this clone: The CDR3 goes on 3 residues after the read ends, and that part is filled in from the germline J gene. The chain joins TRBV7-3 to TRBJ1-2; D might be TRBD1 (5 bases). Germline V gene lookup returns CDR1 SGHTA and CDR2 FQGTGA. The CDR3 extends over 14 amino acids. The part of the CDR3 DNA that was read is TGTGCCAGCAGCCTAGCGGGGGGTATCGACGAC. Protein product: CASSLAGGIDD. The entire CDR3 is CASSLAGGIDDYTF.

In the case of this clone: The observed sequence ends 3 residues before the CDR3 terminus, with the missing tail filled in from the germline J gene. The rearrangement links TRBV5-1 to TRBJ2-5, with 9 nucleotides matching TRBD1. Germline lookup yields CDR1 SGHRS and CDR2 YFSETQ. The CDR3 runs to 15 residues. The junction had 6 bases not matched to a gene; V was cut back by 2 bases and J by 4 bases. CDR3 residues: CASSFRDRVGETQYF. The part of the CDR3 DNA that was read is TGCGCCAGCAGCTTCCGGGACAGGGTGGGAGAGACC.

The CDR3 spells CASSLIRVPGNQPQHF. The CDR3 DNA, read in part, is TGTGCCAGCAGCTTAATCAGGGTCCCAGGCAATCAGCCC. The chain employs TRBV7-8 and TRBJ1-5; possibly TRBD1 for D (5 bases). The missing CDR3 end, 3 residues past where the read stops, is filled in from the germline J gene. The V end lost 2 bases, the J end lost 2 bases, and 13 bases lay between the germline ends. The CDR3 loop spans 16 amino acids. Germline CDR1 reads SGHVS; CDR2 reads FQNEAQ.

Regarding this clone: The sequenced fragment ends 3 residues before the CDR3 boundary, so the rest is inferred from the germline J gene. The chain employs TRBV2 and TRBJ1-6; 8 nucleotides align to TRBD1. This CDR3 has 14 residues. Germline V CDR1 and CDR2: SNHLY, FYNNEI. V shed 7 bases and J 10 bases; nucleotides not matched to a gene: 9. The CDR3 sequence: CASKTGVEGSPLHF. The sequenced CDR3 bases are TGTGCCAGCAAGACAGGGGTCGAAGGCTCACCC.

The CDR3 protein is CASSQQGAGANVLTF. The DNA read from the CDR3 is TGTGCCAGCAGCCAACAGGGGGCTGGGGCCAACGTC. The chain uses TRBV2 and TRBJ2-6; 8 bases fit TRBD1. The read terminates 3 residues ahead of where the CDR3 ends, so the germline J gene completes it. V lost 6 bases, J lost 2 bases, and 3 bases stayed unmatched. The CDR3 runs to 15 residues. The germline V gene has CDR1 SNHLY and CDR2 FYNNEI.